One and the same sample provided the 30 T cell receptor beta chains below, sequenced in a study of blood T cell repertoires in COVID-19. The table came from immunoSEQ multiplex PCR; TCRdb's copy has only in-frame clones and leaves some out. The table includes over 90,000 clones, 84% detected once. The specimen was peripheral blood. These receptors were collected from a human donor in a cohort sampled during active COVID-19.

This clone was detected once. This rearrangement joins TRBV18 to TRBJ1-2; 7 positions match TRBD1. There are 16 residues in the CDR3. Germline V lookup: CDR1 KGHSH, CDR2 LQKENI. J lost 0 bases, V lost 3 bases, and 7 bases had no gene match. CDR3 loop: CASSPDRRLTNYGYTF. CDR3 bases: TGTGCCAGCTCACCGGACAGGAGATTAACTAACTATGGCTACACCTTC.

J is TRBJ1-5 and V is TRBV3-1 (or the pseudogene TRBV3-2); perhaps TRBD1 as D (5 bases). The CDR3 covers 13 residues. The ends were cut back, 5 bases at V and 3 bases at J, with 8 bases in the middle. Germline lookup yields CDR1 LGHDT and CDR2 YNNKEL (reference sequence). The CDR3 here is CASSWGDNQPQHF. CDR3 bases: TGTGCCAGCAGCTGGGGGGACAATCAGCCCCAGCATTTT.

The chain links TRBV7-2 to TRBJ1-5; D not resolved. The germline V gene has CDR1 SGHTA and CDR2 FQGNSA. The CDR3 has 13 residues. The V and J ends lost 5 bases and 11 bases respectively, with 16 bases between them. The CDR3 DNA reads as TGTGCCAGCAGCCCCGGGAACCCCCCGGCCCAGCATTTT. It encodes CASSPGNPPAQHF.

The count of this clone is one. The chain links TRBV30 to TRBJ2-6; D remains ambiguous. Trimming removed 4 bases from V and 7 bases from J, with 14 bases in between. The CDR3 has 14 residues. Germline lookup yields CDR1 GTSNPN and CDR2 SVGIG (reference sequence). CDR3 loop: CAWINPRGANVLTF. The CDR3 coding sequence is TGTGCCTGGATTAACCCACGAGGAGCCAACGTCCTGACTTTC.

V and J are TRBV24-1 and TRBJ2-2; D gene ambiguous. In germline, CDR1 is KGHDR, CDR2 SFDVKD. The V end was cut by 4 bases, the J end by 0 bases, with 11 bases between. CDR3 length: 16 residues. The CDR3 DNA follows: TGTGCCACCAGTGACCCCGGCGGCTCGAACACCGGGGAGCTGTTTTTT. Encoded protein: CATSDPGGSNTGELFF.

The V call is TRBV9, the J call TRBJ2-5; 8 nucleotides match TRBD2. The CDR3 spans 15 residues. The V gene's germline CDR1 is SGDLS and CDR2 YYNGEE. J gave up 5 bases and V 4 bases, and 10 bases lay outside the gene matches. The CDR3 is CASSLSPTSEETQYF. Written as DNA, the CDR3 is TGTGCCAGCAGCCTCTCACCGACTAGCGAGGAGACCCAGTACTTC.

J is TRBJ1-3 and V is TRBV5-1; 10 bases map to TRBD1. Germline CDR1 is SGHRS and CDR2 is YFSETQ. J was trimmed by 2 bases and V by 5 bases; bases with no gene match: 1. The length of the CDR3 is 14 residues. The CDR3 DNA reads as TGCGCCAGCAGAGGACAGGGGGCTGGAAACACCATATATTTT. This sequence encodes CASRGQGAGNTIYF. Filled out from reference TRBV5-1 and TRBJ1-3, the complete variable domain reads KAGVTQTPRYLIKTRGQQVTLSCSPISGHRSVSWYQQTPGQGLQFLFEYFSETQRNKGNFPGRFSGRQFSNSRSEMNVSTLELGDSALYLCASRGQGAGNTIYFGEGSWLTVV.

This rearrangement joins TRBV2 to TRBJ1-1; D not resolved. Germline loops: CDR1 SNHLY, CDR2 FYNNEI. CDR3 size: 12 residues. Deletions cut 6 bases from V and 1 base from J, with 6 bases between. The CDR3 DNA follows: TGTGCCAGCAGGGCTCAGAACACTGAAGCTTTCTTT. It encodes CASRAQNTEAFF.

The gene calls are TRBV7-2 and TRBJ1-2; 8 bases agree with TRBD1. The germline V gene encodes CDR1 SGHTA and CDR2 FQGNSA. V dropped 6 bases and J dropped 1; count of bases not matched to a gene: 4. This CDR3 is built from 14 residues. CDR3 sequence: CASSPGQGNYGYTF. CDR3 nucleotides: TGTGCCAGCAGTCCTGGACAGGGTAACTATGGCTACACCTTC.

The chain joins TRBV24-1 to TRBJ2-1, with 8 bases lining up with TRBD1. V trimming: 4 bases; J trimming: 8 bases; junction bases outside the gene matches: 12. The length of the CDR3 is 16 residues. Germline-derived CDR1 and CDR2 are KGHDR and SFDVKD. CDR3 DNA: TGTGCCACCAGTGAGTCGGGACAGGCTCGGCGGGATGAGCAGTTCTTC. Encoded protein: CATSESGQARRDEQFF.

V and J are TRBV5-1 and TRBJ2-1; 15 bases are shared with TRBD2. Trimming at V came to 2 bases and at J to 8 bases, leaving 8 bases not matched to a gene. Germline lookup yields CDR1 SGHRS and CDR2 YFSETQ. CDR3 length: 17 amino acids. CDR3 sequence: CASSLGLAGGLRYEQFF. The CDR3 nucleotides are TGCGCCAGCAGCTTAGGACTAGCGGGGGGGCTTAGGTATGAGCAGTTCTTC. The whole variable domain, filled in from reference TRBV5-1 and TRBJ2-1, reads KAGVTQTPRYLIKTRGQQVTLSCSPISGHRSVSWYQQTPGQGLQFLFEYFSETQRNKGNFPGRFSGRQFSNSRSEMNVSTLELGDSALYLCASSLGLAGGLRYEQFFGPGTRLTVL.

The V and J genes are TRBV25-1 and TRBJ2-2; D may be TRBD2 (6 bases). The CDR3 has 15 residues. The germline CDR1 and CDR2 sequences are MGHDK and SYGVNS. V dropped 3 bases and J dropped 7 bases, with 15 bases sitting between them. The CDR3 nucleotides read TGTGCCAGCAGTGACGCGGGGAGGTTTAACGGGGAGCTGTTTTTT. Translation: CASSDAGRFNGELFF.

The rearrangement uses TRBV6-1 and TRBJ1-2; the D gene is possibly TRBD1 (6 bases). The CDR3 runs to 16 residues. Between the trimmed V and J ends, which lost 2 bases and 4 bases, there was a span of 17 bases. CDR1 MNHNS and CDR2 SASEGT come from the germline V gene. The chain's CDR3 is CASSESWVSGAYGYTF. The CDR3, as DNA: TGTGCCAGCAGTGAAAGTTGGGTCTCAGGGGCCTATGGCTACACCTTC.

This clone was picked up a small number of times. The chain recombines TRBV7-9 with TRBJ1-5; 7 bases line up with TRBD1. The CDR3 totals 16 residues. Germline CDR1 SEHNR, CDR2 FQNEAQ (reference sequence). After removal of 1 base from V and 2 bases from J, the junction contained 5 bases not matched to a gene. In DNA form, the CDR3 reads TGTGCCAGCAGCTTAGGGGCAGGGGGTGGCAATCAGCCCCAGCATTTT. It yields the protein CASSLGAGGGNQPQHF.

This chain links TRBV27 with TRBJ1-2; possibly TRBD1 for D (5 bases). The CDR3 consists of 13 residues. The germline gives CDR1 MNHEY, CDR2 SMNVEV (reference sequence). V gave up 6 bases and J gave up 2 bases, with 10 bases separating them. The CDR3 loop is CASSFTGNYGYTF. In DNA, the CDR3 is TGTGCCAGCAGCTTCACAGGCAACTATGGCTACACCTTC.

The chain joins TRBV7-2 to TRBJ1-1; no firm D call. CDR1 and CDR2 (germline): SGHTA, FQGNSA. CDR3 length: 15 residues. V gave up 0 bases and J gave up 4 bases, with 12 bases separating them. CDR3 residues: CASSLAQVRGTEAFF. The CDR3 bases are TGTGCCAGCAGCTTAGCGCAGGTACGGGGCACTGAAGCTTTCTTT.

CDR3 in DNA: TGTCCGGGTGACTCTGGAAACACCATATATTTT. Translation: CPGDSGNTIYF. The rearrangement links TRBV24-1 to TRBJ1-3; no reliable D call. There are 11 residues in the CDR3. Germline V CDR1 and CDR2: KGHDR, SFDVKD.

This clone was found once. The V and J genes are TRBV6-2 or TRBV6-3 and TRBJ1-1, with 7 bases that match TRBD1. The germline V gene has CDR1 MNHEY and CDR2 SVGEGT. J gave up 2 bases and V 4 bases, and 13 bases lay outside the gene matches. The CDR3 contains 17 residues. CDR3 coding DNA: TGTGCCAGCAGTTTCGACAGGGACACACGTTTCAACACTGAAGCTTTCTTT. This translates into CASSFDRDTRFNTEAFF.

The genes are TRBV19 and TRBJ2-2; weak D call: TRBD1 (6 bases). Germline V lookup: CDR1 LNHDA, CDR2 SQIVND (reference sequence). CDR3 length: 18 residues. The V gene lost 0 bases and the J gene lost 0 bases, with 14 bases spanning the gap. This chain's CDR3 is CASSIDRAGTSNTGELFF. Written as DNA, the CDR3 is TGTGCCAGTAGTATAGATAGGGCCGGGACATCGAACACCGGGGAGCTGTTTTTT. The variable domain in full, completed from reference TRBV19 and TRBJ2-2, reads DGGITQSPKYLFRKEGQNVTLSCEQNLNHDAMYWYRQDPGQGLRLIYYSQIVNDFQKGDIAEGYSVSREKKESFPLTVTSAQKNPTAFYLCASSIDRAGTSNTGELFFGEGSRLTVL.

This clone showed up many times. The V and J genes are TRBV5-1 and TRBJ2-2; tentatively, D is TRBD2 (5 bases). The CDR3 sequence is 15 residues long. The germline V gene encodes CDR1 SGHRS and CDR2 YFSETQ. With 0 bases removed from V and 4 bases from J, the gap between germline ends came to 10 bases. The chain's CDR3 is CASSLGGYSTGELFF. The CDR3 coding sequence is TGCGCCAGCAGCTTGGGAGGGTACAGCACCGGGGAGCTGTTTTTT.

V and J are TRBV12-5 and TRBJ2-7; 7 positions agree with TRBD1. The ends lost 1 base at V and 6 bases at J; junction bases unmatched: 6. CDR1 is LGHNT and CDR2 is FRNRAP in the germline V gene. The CDR3 has 14 residues. DNA for the CDR3: TGTGCTAGTGGTTTGGGACCGACAGGGAGCGAGCAGTACTTC. Translating it yields CASGLGPTGSEQYF.

The V and J genes are TRBV6-5 and TRBJ1-2, with D perhaps matching TRBD1 (6 bases). The CDR3 totals 13 residues. The germline V and J ends were trimmed by 7 bases and 8 bases, with 17 bases remaining between them. Germline V gene data show CDR1 as MNHEY and CDR2 as SVGAGI. DNA of the CDR3: TGTGCCAGCACCCGAGGGGGGGGCCGGGGCTACACCTTC. Translation: CASTRGGGRGYTF.

The chain employs TRBV2 and TRBJ1-1; D uncertain. Per the germline V gene, CDR1 is SNHLY and CDR2 is FYNNEI. The V end lost 6 bases, the J end lost 0 bases, and 11 bases lay between the germline ends. The CDR3 covers 14 residues. The CDR3 reads CASSRRDMNTEAFF. In DNA, the CDR3 is TGTGCCAGCAGCAGGCGGGATATGAACACTGAAGCTTTCTTT.

The chain joins TRBV7-2 to TRBJ2-5; no firm D call. Germline values: CDR1 SGHTA, CDR2 FQGNSA. This CDR3 region has 13 residues. V lost 1 base, J lost 7 bases, and 10 bases lay in between. The CDR3 region is CASSLVVMVTQYF. In nucleotides, the CDR3 is TGTGCCAGCAGCTTAGTAGTCATGGTGACCCAGTACTTC. Filled out from reference TRBV7-2 and TRBJ2-5, the complete variable domain reads GAGVSQSPSNKVTEKGKDVELRCDPISGHTALYWYRQSLGQGLEFLIYFQGNSAPDKSGLPSDRFSAERTGGSVSTLTIQRTQQEDSAVYLCASSLVVMVTQYFGPGTRLLVL.

The V and J genes are TRBV27 and TRBJ2-7, with D maybe TRBD2 (6 bases). CDR1 MNHEY and CDR2 SMNVEV come from the germline V gene (reference sequence). V lost 1 base and J lost 7, with 14 bases in between. CDR3 length equals 14 residues. The CDR3 DNA reads as TGTGCCAGCAGTTTATTTGGGGGGTCGGGAGAGCAGTACTTC. Translation gives CASSLFGGSGEQYF.

The chain recombines TRBV11-3 with TRBJ2-3; TRBD2 matches 8 bases. The length of the CDR3 is 13 residues. Germline V gene data show CDR1 as SGHNT and CDR2 as YENEEA. The V and J ends lost 5 bases and 14 bases, in that order; junction bases with no gene match: 12. As DNA, the CDR3 is TGTGCCAGCAGCGGAAGGAGACGGGGGGGCCTGTATTTT. Translating it yields CASSGRRRGGLYF.

The J gene is TRBJ1-2, the V gene TRBV3-1 (or the pseudogene TRBV3-2), with D possibly matching TRBD1 (5 bases). Trimming pared 4 bases from V and 1 base from J, leaving 10 bases between. The CDR3 loop spans 14 amino acids. Germline V CDR1 and CDR2: LGHDT, YNNKEL (reference sequence). Here the CDR3 reads CASSLQVFNYGYTF. Here the CDR3 DNA reads TGTGCCAGCAGCCTACAGGTATTTAACTATGGCTACACCTTC.

This chain links TRBV11-3 with TRBJ1-2, with D uncertain. The germline V gene encodes CDR1 SGHNT and CDR2 YENEEA. The CDR3 covers 13 residues. Trimming took off 1 base at V and 7 bases at J, with 10 bases between the two ends. CDR3 nucleotides: TGTGCCAGCAGCTTAGCGTTTGGGAGTGGCTACACCTTC. Translating gives CASSLAFGSGYTF.

This sequence joins TRBV18 and TRBJ2-1, with D perhaps TRBD1 (6 bases). Trimming cost V 0 bases and J 8 bases, with 11 bases left between them. There are 14 residues in the CDR3. The germline CDR1 and CDR2 sequences are KGHSH and LQKENI. Here the CDR3 reads CASSPPAGVDEQFF. In DNA, the CDR3 is TGTGCCAGCTCACCACCTGCAGGGGTGGATGAGCAGTTCTTC.

The rearrangement joins TRBV18 to TRBJ2-2; 11 positions agree with TRBD2. V dropped 3 bases and J dropped 1; count of bases not matched to a gene: 4. This CDR3 has 17 amino acids. Germline CDR1 and CDR2: KGHSH and LQKENI. The CDR3 is CASSPRGTSGNTGELFF. As DNA, the CDR3 is TGTGCCAGCTCACCTCGGGGGACTAGCGGGAACACCGGGGAGCTGTTTTTT.